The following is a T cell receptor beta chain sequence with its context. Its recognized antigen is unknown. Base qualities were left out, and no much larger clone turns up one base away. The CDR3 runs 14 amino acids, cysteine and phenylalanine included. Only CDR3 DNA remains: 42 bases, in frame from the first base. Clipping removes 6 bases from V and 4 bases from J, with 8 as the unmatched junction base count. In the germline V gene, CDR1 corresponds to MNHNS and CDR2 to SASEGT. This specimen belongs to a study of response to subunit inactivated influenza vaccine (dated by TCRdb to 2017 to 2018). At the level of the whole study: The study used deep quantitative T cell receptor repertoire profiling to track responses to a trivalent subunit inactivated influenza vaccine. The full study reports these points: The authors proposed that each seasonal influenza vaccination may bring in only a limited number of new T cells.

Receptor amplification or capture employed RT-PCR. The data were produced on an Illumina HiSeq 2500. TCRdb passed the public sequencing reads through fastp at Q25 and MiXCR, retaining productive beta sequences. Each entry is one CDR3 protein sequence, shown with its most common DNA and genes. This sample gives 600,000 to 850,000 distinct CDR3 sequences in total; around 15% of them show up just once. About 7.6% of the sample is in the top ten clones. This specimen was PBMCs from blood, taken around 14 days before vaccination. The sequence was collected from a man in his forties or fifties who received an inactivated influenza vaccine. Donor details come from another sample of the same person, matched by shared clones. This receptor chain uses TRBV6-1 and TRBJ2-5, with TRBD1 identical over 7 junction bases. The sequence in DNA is TGTGCCAGCAGAAATGACAGGGTCGGAGAGACCCAGTACTTC. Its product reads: CASRNDRVGETQYF.